This T cell receptor (beta chain) derives from a study of PD-L1 blockade in urothelial cancer. Time point in this sample: pretreatment peripheral blood. Germline V gene data show CDR1 as SGHTA and CDR2 as FQGTGA. The CDR3 length is 15 residues. The junction had 3 bases not matched to a gene; V was cut back by 4 bases and J by 8 bases. Here immunoSEQ multiplex PCR was the method, and the copy in TCRdb shows in-frame clones only, minus some. The sample contains tens of thousands of clones, approximately 88% of which appear only once. The material sequenced was PBMCs, taken around atezolizumab (anti-PD-L1) treatment. The chain couples TRBV7-3 to TRBJ2-1; TRBD2 matches 15 bases. The receptor's source is a woman aged 55-69 years with urothelial cancer. As DNA, the CDR3 is TGTGCCAGCAGCTGGACTAGCGGGGGGGCTTATGAGCAGTTCTTC. This translates into CASSWTSGGAYEQFF.